The 2 T cell receptor beta chains presented below share a single source sample, sequenced in a study of blood T cell repertoires in COVID-19. Sequenced by immunoSEQ multiplex PCR; TCRdb stores in-frame clones only, minus some. The sample includes around 85,000 clones, 86% of them seen just once. The sequencing input was peripheral blood. Every receptor here comes from a man aged 45-65 years with active COVID-19.

The chain combines TRBV7-9 with TRBJ2-1, with 14 bases lining up with TRBD2. With V trimmed by 1 base and J by 8 bases, 4 bases remained unmatched. This CDR3 has 16 amino acids. Germline V CDR1 and CDR2: SEHNR, FQNEAQ (reference sequence). As DNA, the CDR3 is TGTGCCAGCAGCTTAGGGACTAGCGGGAGGAGGGATGAGCAGTTCTTC. Translation: CASSLGTSGRRDEQFF.

V and J are TRBV5-6 and TRBJ1-1, with no clear D. Germline CDR1 is SGHDT and CDR2 is YYEEEE. Trimming left V 1 base short and J 4 bases short, with 8 bases between. The CDR3 covers 13 residues. CDR3 region: CASSLWLGTEAFF. CDR3 nucleotides: TGTGCCAGCAGCTTGTGGCTAGGCACTGAAGCTTTCTTT.